The clone carrying this T cell receptor (beta chain) has a single count. These data are taken from a study of cytomegalovirus exposure and HLA in healthy donors. Germline loops: CDR1 LNHDA, CDR2 SQIVND (reference sequence). Trimming stripped 4 bases from V and 8 bases from J, with 14 bases between. The CDR3 sequence is 14 residues long. PCR primers comprised 60 Vbeta and 13 Jbeta primers. TCRdb's table, derived via immunoSEQ multiplex PCR, lists solely in-frame clones and lacks some. The repertoire holds approximately 100,000 clones, with around 80% as singletons. The sequenced sample was PBMCs. The sequence was obtained from a woman between 40 and 50 years old in good health and CMV-seronegative. The rearrangement uses TRBV19 and TRBJ2-2; perhaps TRBD1 as D (5 bases). The CDR3 reads CASSTGISAGELFF. The CDR3 nucleotides read TGTGCCAGTAGTACAGGGATTAGTGCGGGGGAGCTGTTTTTT.